The next 3 T cell receptor beta chains were all read from a single sample in a study of cytomegalovirus exposure and HLA in healthy donors. Sequenced by immunoSEQ multiplex PCR; TCRdb stores in-frame clones only, minus some. In the table there are roughly 60,000 clones, around 96% of which are singletons. Sequencing was carried out using PBMCs. These receptors were taken from a woman aged 18 to 35 in good health and CMV-seronegative.

The V gene is TRBV6-5, the J gene TRBJ2-1, with 9 bases lining up with TRBD1. Losses at the gene ends were 6 bases for V and 9 bases for J; bases not matched to a gene: 12. Germline V CDR1 and CDR2: MNHEY, SVGAGI. CDR3 length equals 15 residues. The CDR3 sequence: CASSPAGTGNSEQFF. The CDR3 DNA reads as TGTGCCAGCAGCCCGGCCGGGACAGGGAATAGTGAGCAGTTCTTC.

This chain uses TRBV7-2 with TRBJ2-7, with TRBD2 identical over 8 bases. The J segment lost 4 bases and the V segment lost 6 bases, leaving 8 bases of the junction unmatched. This CDR3 has 14 amino acids. Germline V gene sequence: CDR1 SGHTA, CDR2 FQGNSA. CDR3 residues: CASSSSGSLYEQYF. The CDR3 coding sequence is TGTGCCAGCAGTTCGAGCGGGAGCCTATACGAGCAGTACTTC.

The V gene is TRBV4-2, the J gene TRBJ2-3; TRBD2 matches 11 bases. J gave up 3 bases and V 4 bases, and 3 bases lay outside the gene matches. The CDR3 contains 15 residues. Germline loops: CDR1 LGHNA, CDR2 YNFKEQ. CDR3 loop: CASSPRTSGTDTQYF. In DNA form, the CDR3 reads TGTGCCAGCAGCCCCAGGACTAGCGGGACAGATACGCAGTATTTT.